What follows describes a single TCR beta chain. This sample is part of a study of siplizumab effects on memory and regulatory T cells. Method: immunoSEQ multiplex PCR; TCRdb's copy keeps in-frame clones and lacks some. Of 90,000 to 120,000 clones in the sample, roughly 93% are singletons; the top ten hold 0.55% to 0.7%. The CDR3 sequence is 14 residues long. V shed 4 bases, J shed 10 bases, and the junction held 11 bases outside the gene matches. Germline lookup yields CDR1 SGHRS and CDR2 YFSETQ. The source is a human donor in good health. Sequencing input: Tregs sorted from blood. The V call is TRBV5-1, the J call TRBJ2-1; 7 bases are shared with TRBD1. Here the CDR3 DNA reads TGCGCCAGCAGCCCCATAAGACAGGGAAAGGAGCAGTTCTTC. Translating it yields CASSPIRQGKEQFF.